These 25 T cell receptor beta chains came from one sample sequenced in a study of beta chain features in type 1 diabetes. Whole-study findings and limits: The study found moderately but significantly shorter TCRB CDR3s in all four CD4+ subsets of Type 1 diabetes patients.

Since all of the isolated RNA was reverse transcribed, expressed TCRB transcripts were what got sequenced. Using immunoSEQ multiplex PCR, the repertoire was profiled, and TCRdb retains in-frame clones only, with some absent. The sample yields roughly 150,000 clones, approximately 8.7% seen once. Their antigen targets remain unknown. Sequencing was carried out using central memory CD4+ T cells from blood. The origin of the receptors is a woman between 25 and 40 years old with type 1 diabetes.

The chain links TRBV6-1 to TRBJ2-2, with a possible D match to TRBD1 (6 bases). Germline CDR1 MNHNS, CDR2 SASEGT. The CDR3 has 13 amino acids. The ends were cut back, 8 bases at V and 4 bases at J, with 11 bases in the middle. CDR3 sequence: CASAGQRTGELFF. The DNA for the CDR3 is TGTGCCAGCGCCGGACAGCGCACCGGGGAGCTGTTTTTT.

This clone was detected a few times. This chain uses TRBV10-3 with TRBJ1-5; the D is unclear. Germline CDR1 reads ENHRY; CDR2 reads SYGVKD. The V end lost 3 bases, the J end lost 11 bases, and 8 bases lay between the germline ends. CDR3 size: 11 residues. The CDR3 spells CAISEREAQHF. CDR3 in DNA: TGTGCCATCAGTGAAAGGGAGGCCCAGCATTTT.

The table lists this clone with a few counts. CDR3 sequence: CASSLWRDAGELFF. CDR3 bases: TGTGCCAGCAGTTTATGGCGGGATGCCGGGGAGCTGTTTTTT. This rearrangement joins TRBV28 to TRBJ2-2; D may be TRBD2 (6 bases). Germline V gene sequence: CDR1 MDHEN, CDR2 SYDVKM. V lost 0 bases to trimming and J lost 6 bases, with 8 bases between them. This CDR3 is 14 amino acids long.

The chain couples TRBV29-1 to TRBJ2-1, with TRBD1 matching over 9 bases. The ends lost 2 bases at V and 12 bases at J; junction bases unmatched: 5. This CDR3 is 12 amino acids long. The germline gives CDR1 SQVTM, CDR2 ANQGSEA. This CDR3 is CSVELDRGLQFF. DNA of the CDR3: TGCAGCGTTGAATTGGACAGGGGATTGCAGTTCTTC.

This clone occurred a few times. V and J are TRBV9 and TRBJ1-2; no clear D. V was cut by 2 bases and J by 3 bases, with 14 bases left in between. This CDR3 is 15 amino acids long. Germline V lookup: CDR1 SGDLS, CDR2 YYNGEE. CDR3 nucleotides: TGTGCCAGCAGCGTTCTCGGCGGCAACGACTATGGCTACACCTTC. It encodes CASSVLGGNDYGYTF. Full variable domain (missing parts from reference TRBV9 and TRBJ1-2): DSGVTQTPKHLITATGQRVTLRCSPRSGDLSVYWYQQSLDQGLQFLIQYYNGEERAKGNILERFSAQQFPDLHSELNLSSLELGDSALYFCASSVLGGNDYGYTFGSGTRLTVV.

This clone was picked up a small number of times. J is TRBJ2-5 and V is TRBV7-8, with TRBD1 as a possible D gene (6 bases). CDR1 is SGHVS and CDR2 is FQNEAQ in the germline V gene. V dropped 6 bases and J dropped 3 bases, with 17 bases sitting between them. This CDR3 region has 15 residues. CDR3 residues: CASRTTGSQEETQYF. CDR3 sequence (DNA): TGTGCCAGCAGAACTACAGGGTCCCAGGAAGAGACCCAGTACTTC.

This clone has only a few counts. The rearrangement uses TRBV2 and TRBJ1-1; no clear D gene. This CDR3 is built from 14 residues. Trimming left V 2 bases short and J 2 bases short, with 9 bases between. Germline V gene lookup returns CDR1 SNHLY and CDR2 FYNNEI. CDR3: CASSEMGSNTEAFF. The CDR3 DNA sequence: TGTGCCAGCAGTGAAATGGGCAGCAACACTGAAGCTTTCTTT.

The rearrangement joins TRBV11-2 to TRBJ2-1; 8 bases line up with TRBD2. The CDR3 length is 13 residues. J gave up 15 bases and V 0 bases, and 7 bases lay outside the gene matches. Looked up from germline, CDR1 is SGHAT and CDR2 is FQNNGV. CDR3 sequence: CASSLELAARRFF. The CDR3, as DNA: TGTGCCAGCAGCTTAGAACTAGCGGCCCGGCGGTTCTTC.

V is TRBV15 and J is TRBJ2-7; 9 bases are a match to TRBD2. This CDR3 is built from 16 residues. Germline V gives CDR1 LNHNV, CDR2 YYDKDF (reference sequence). The V and J ends lost 3 bases and 2 bases, in that order; junction bases with no gene match: 8. In nucleotides, the CDR3 is TGTGCCACCAGCAGTCCAGGTAGCGGGAGCACCTACGAGCAGTACTTC. This gives the protein CATSSPGSGSTYEQYF. The full variable domain, rest sourced from reference TRBV15 and TRBJ2-7, is DAMVIQNPRYQVTQFGKPVTLSCSQTLNHNVMYWYQQKSSQAPKLLFHYYDKDFNNEADTPDNFQSRRPNTSFCFLDIRSPGLGDTAMYLCATSSPGSGSTYEQYFGPGTRLTVT.

The table lists this clone with a few counts. The chain uses TRBV14 and TRBJ2-3, with TRBD2 identical over 11 bases. The CDR3 contains 15 residues. The germline V gene encodes CDR1 SGHDN and CDR2 FVKESK. The V segment lost 8 bases and the J segment 6 bases; nucleotides outside the gene matches: 10. Here the CDR3 DNA reads TGTGCCAGCTCTAAACTAGCGGGAGAGGGCGATACGCAGTATTTT. It codes for CASSKLAGEGDTQYF.

The rearrangement joins TRBV5-1 to TRBJ2-2; D may be TRBD2 (6 bases). Germline CDR1 SGHRS, CDR2 YFSETQ. The CDR3 contains 16 residues. Trimming left V 0 bases short and J 5 bases short, with 14 bases between. CDR3 loop: CASSLGTTSRTGELFF. In DNA form, the CDR3 reads TGCGCCAGCAGCTTGGGGACTACTTCTCGTACCGGGGAGCTGTTTTTT.

This chain joins TRBV11-1 and TRBJ2-1; possibly TRBD1 for D (5 bases). CDR1 is SGHAT and CDR2 is FQDESV in the germline V gene (reference sequence). Trimming left V 2 bases short and J 7 bases short, with 9 bases between. This CDR3 has 13 amino acids. CDR3 nucleotides: TGTGCCAGCAGCTTACCAGGGCGGAATGAGCAGTTCTTC. This gives the protein CASSLPGRNEQFF.

V is TRBV2 and J is TRBJ2-5, with D perhaps TRBD2 (5 bases). The CDR3 covers 14 residues. V was clipped by 5 bases and J by 5 bases, with 15 bases between them. The germline CDR1 and CDR2 sequences are SNHLY and FYNNEI. The CDR3 bases are TGTGCCAGCAGTCCGGGGTCCTATGTGGAGACCCAGTACTTC. Protein product: CASSPGSYVETQYF.

This chain links TRBV27 with TRBJ2-1; no reliable D call. The V end lost 2 bases, the J end lost 5 bases, and 10 bases lay between the germline ends. Germline values: CDR1 MNHEY, CDR2 SMNVEV (reference sequence). CDR3 length: 14 residues. The CDR3 sequence: CASSLVRSNNEQFF. The CDR3, as DNA: TGTGCCAGCAGTTTAGTCCGGTCCAACAATGAGCAGTTCTTC.

The chain couples TRBV28 to TRBJ2-3; 8 nucleotides match TRBD1. Germline CDR1 MDHEN, CDR2 SYDVKM. V lost 3 bases and J lost 6; bases outside the gene matches: 8. The CDR3 extends over 15 amino acids. CDR3 DNA: TGTGCCAGCAGTTTCCCAGGGGGCGAGGGGGATACGCAGTATTTT. Its protein product is CASSFPGGEGDTQYF. Together with reference TRBV28 and TRBJ2-3, the CDR3 gives the full variable domain: DVKVTQSSRYLVKRTGEKVFLECVQDMDHENMFWYRQDPGLGLRLIYFSYDVKMKEKGDIPEGYSVSREKKERFSLILESASTNQTSMYLCASSFPGGEGDTQYFGPGTRLTVL.

This clone has a handful of counts. V and J are TRBV2 and TRBJ2-3; 7 bases are shared with TRBD1. Germline V gene data show CDR1 as SNHLY and CDR2 as FYNNEI. Trimming cost V 5 bases and J 0 bases; bases outside gene matches: 5. The CDR3 runs 15 residues. The CDR3 protein is CASSRDSSSTDTQYF. In DNA form, the CDR3 reads TGTGCCAGCAGTCGGGACAGTTCTAGCACAGATACGCAGTATTTT.

This chain uses TRBV9 with TRBJ2-4, with D maybe TRBD2 (6 bases). The CDR3 runs to 15 residues. Between the trimmed V and J ends, which lost 0 bases and 1 base, there was a span of 8 bases. Germline CDR1 SGDLS, CDR2 YYNGEE. CDR3 in DNA: TGTGCCAGCAGCGTAGGGCTAGCGGCCAAAAACATTCAGTACTTC. Encoded protein: CASSVGLAAKNIQYF.

This clone was seen a few times. This sequence joins TRBV18 and TRBJ2-7, with 10 bases that match TRBD1. Germline assignment: CDR1 KGHSH and CDR2 LQKENI. Trimming took 4 bases from V and 6 from J; bases not matched to a gene: 6. This CDR3 spans 14 amino acids. CDR3 loop: CASSLPGTGVEQYF. The CDR3 DNA sequence: TGTGCCAGCTCACTTCCCGGGACAGGGGTCGAGCAGTACTTC.

The chain combines TRBV30 with TRBJ1-2; D is perhaps TRBD1 (5 bases). This CDR3 comprises 11 residues. V shed 5 bases and J shed 8 bases, with 12 bases lying between them. The germline V gene has CDR1 GTSNPN and CDR2 SVGIG (reference sequence). This chain's CDR3 is CAWAQAAGYTF. DNA of the CDR3: TGTGCCTGGGCACAGGCGGCCGGCTACACCTTC.

This sequence joins TRBV28 and TRBJ2-7; TRBD1 matches 12 bases. Trimming took 4 bases from V and 5 from J; bases not matched to a gene: 6. This CDR3 comprises 15 residues. In germline, CDR1 is MDHEN, CDR2 SYDVKM. CDR3 sequence: CASSSSGQGADEQYF. CDR3 bases: TGTGCCAGCAGTTCGTCGGGACAGGGGGCCGACGAGCAGTACTTC.

This clone was found many times. The chain joins TRBV4-1 to TRBJ2-3; possibly TRBD1 for D (5 bases). V was trimmed by 4 bases and J by 6 bases, leaving 20 bases between them. Germline CDR1 and CDR2: MGHRA and YSYEKL. This CDR3 region has 16 residues. The CDR3 DNA is TGCGCCAGCAGCCCTACGTCAGGGCTCAACGGGGATACGCAGTATTTT. The encoded protein is CASSPTSGLNGDTQYF.

This clone was observed a few times. The genes are TRBV7-9 and TRBJ2-5; 7 positions match TRBD2. Unmatched junction bases numbered 10, after V lost 4 bases and J lost 2 bases. Germline values: CDR1 SEHNR, CDR2 FQNEAQ (reference sequence). This CDR3 contains 16 residues. The CDR3 DNA sequence: TGTGCCAGCAGCTGGGGGACGGGAGGAGGTCAAGAGACCCAGTACTTC. Translated: CASSWGTGGGQETQYF.

This clone was counted between two and nine times. The rearrangement links TRBV6-5 to TRBJ2-5; D may be TRBD1 (6 bases). This CDR3 has 14 amino acids. With 7 bases removed from V and 5 bases from J, the gap between germline ends came to 17 bases. The germline CDR1 and CDR2 sequences are MNHEY and SVGAGI. The CDR3 bases are TGTGCCAGCACTAGAGACAGGTCATATGAGACCCAGTACTTC. Amino acids: CASTRDRSYETQYF.

J is TRBJ2-5 and V is TRBV27; 13 bases agree with TRBD2. The CDR3 is 18 residues long. Germline loops: CDR1 MNHEY, CDR2 SMNVEV (reference sequence). V was pared by 5 bases and J by 1 base, with 10 bases of the junction left unmatched. Here the CDR3 reads CASSQGGLAGTFQETQYF. CDR3 nucleotide sequence: TGTGCCAGCAGTCAGGGGGGACTAGCGGGAACTTTCCAAGAGACCCAGTACTTC.

V and J are TRBV7-2 and TRBJ2-1, with D possibly being TRBD2 (5 bases). V gave up 4 bases and J gave up 6 bases, with 22 bases separating them. The CDR3 extends over 17 amino acids. Looked up from germline, CDR1 is SGHTA and CDR2 is FQGNSA. The CDR3 nucleotides are TGTGCCAGCAGCTCGGCCTTTGGACTGCAGCAAGGCAATGAGCAGTTCTTC. The encoded protein is CASSSAFGLQQGNEQFF.